One and the same sample provided the 14 T cell receptor beta chains below, sequenced in a study of cytomegalovirus exposure and HLA in healthy donors. The PCR had 60 Vbeta and 13 Jbeta primers. Data came from immunoSEQ multiplex PCR; TCRdb stores just in-frame clones and leaves some out. The sample yields approximately 180,000 clones, about 90% seen once. Sequenced: PBMCs. Receptors originate from a girl younger than two in good health and CMV-seronegative.

V usage is TRBV9 and J usage is TRBJ2-1; 9 nucleotides agree with TRBD2. V gave up 3 bases and J gave up 10 bases; unmatched junction bases: 8. Germline V gives CDR1 SGDLS, CDR2 YYNGEE. The CDR3 sequence is 14 residues long. CDR3 nucleotide sequence: TGTGCCAGCAGCGCCGGGACTAGCCGAGGGGAGCAGTTCTTC. Protein sequence: CASSAGTSRGEQFF.

The sample holds a few counts of this clone. This chain connects TRBV11-1 to TRBJ2-5, with TRBD1 matching over 7 bases. The DNA end lines up better with TRBJ2-7; the J call may be wrong. Germline V gene data show CDR1 as SGHAT and CDR2 as FQDESV (reference sequence). The CDR3 covers 13 residues. This CDR3 is CASSTQTGSEQYF. In DNA, the CDR3 is TGTGCCAGCAGCACACAGACAGGGAGCGAGCAGTACTTC.

This clone has more than one count but fewer than ten. V and J are TRBV25-1 and TRBJ1-2, with 8 positions matching TRBD1. This CDR3 is built from 14 residues. Germline V gene lookup returns CDR1 MGHDK and CDR2 SYGVNS. Trimming took 3 bases from V and 6 from J; bases not matched to a gene: 6. CDR3 loop: CASSDLDRGDGYTF. The CDR3 region has the DNA TGTGCCAGCAGTGATTTAGACAGGGGAGATGGCTACACCTTC.

The V and J genes are TRBV4-1 and TRBJ1-1; no clear D. This CDR3 has 17 residues. CDR1 is MGHRA, CDR2 YSYEKL, per germline. The V end lost 5 bases, the J end lost 0 bases, and 19 bases lay between the germline ends. CDR3 coding DNA: TGCGCCAGCAGCTTAGAAAATCGTCAAAGTCTGAACACTGAAGCTTTCTTT. Translation gives CASSLENRQSLNTEAFF.

As for this clone: The junction and the germline gene differ at one end; a read error may be behind it. The CDR3 here is CASSQENTGGPVEAQYF. The CDR3 coding sequence is TGCGCCAGCAGCCAAGAGAATACGGGGGGGCCGGTAGAGGCCCAGTACTTC. V gene TRBV4-1 combines with J gene TRBJ2-5, with 8 positions matching TRBD2. Per the germline V gene, CDR1 is MGHRA and CDR2 is YSYEKL. The length of the CDR3 is 17 residues.

CDR3 nucleotide sequence: TGTGCCAGTAGTATAGTCAGGACACCTAACCTCTATGGCTACACCTTC. It yields the protein CASSIVRTPNLYGYTF. J is TRBJ1-2 and V is TRBV19; maybe TRBD1 (5 bases). CDR1 and CDR2 from the germline V gene are LNHDA and SQIVND (reference sequence). The length of the CDR3 is 16 residues. Trimming left V 1 base short and J 4 bases short, with 16 bases between.

This chain joins TRBV2 and TRBJ1-6, with D tentatively TRBD1 (6 bases). Per germline, CDR1 SNHLY and CDR2 FYNNEI. The CDR3 sequence is 15 residues long. V was shortened by 6 bases and J by 9 bases, with 18 bases between the two germline ends. CDR3 coding DNA: TGTGCCAGCAGAAAATATACAGGGTCAGGTTCACCCCTCCACTTT. Translated, it gives CASRKYTGSGSPLHF.

This CDR3 is CAASGTFNEQFF. CDR3 sequence (DNA): TGTGCCGCTTCCGGGACTTTCAATGAGCAGTTCTTC. J is TRBJ2-1 and V is TRBV10-3; D may be TRBD2 (6 bases). The V gene's germline CDR1 is ENHRY and CDR2 SYGVKD. This CDR3 has 12 residues. V lost 11 bases and J lost 6, with 14 bases in between.

This rearrangement joins TRBV9 to TRBJ1-4; 9 bases fit TRBD1. This CDR3 contains 15 residues. CDR1 and CDR2 (germline): SGDLS, YYNGEE. The J segment lost 7 bases and the V segment lost 3 bases, leaving 7 bases of the junction unmatched. The DNA of the CDR3 is TGTGCCAGCAGCGGAGGGGGACAGGGAGGTGAAAAACTGTTTTTT. Translating gives CASSGGGQGGEKLFF.

The rearrangement uses TRBV7-8 and TRBJ2-7; TRBD2 matches 11 bases. The germline CDR1 and CDR2 sequences are SGHVS and FQNEAQ. The CDR3 consists of 16 residues. The trim removed 2 bases at V and 5 bases at J, leaving 8 bases unmatched. The CDR3, as DNA: TGTGCCAGCAGCTTACCTATAGCGGGAGGGACGGACGAGCAGTACTTC. It is translated as CASSLPIAGGTDEQYF.

The gene calls are TRBV30 and TRBJ2-7, with a possible D match to TRBD2 (6 bases). The CDR3 totals 15 residues. CDR1 and CDR2 (germline): GTSNPN, SVGIG (reference sequence). V lost 3 bases and J 3 bases, leaving 18 bases between the germline ends. The CDR3 nucleotides read TGTGCCTGGAGCCTGGGGACTGCCGCCAGCTACGAGCAGTACTTC. This translates into CAWSLGTAASYEQYF.

The V and J genes are TRBV7-2 and TRBJ2-1, with 10 bases that match TRBD2. Trimming cost V 2 bases and J 6 bases; bases outside gene matches: 4. The CDR3 is 15 residues long. Per the germline V gene, CDR1 is SGHTA and CDR2 is FQGNSA. DNA of the CDR3: TGTGCCAGCAGCTTATATCTAGCGGGAGTCAATGAGCAGTTCTTC. This translates into CASSLYLAGVNEQFF.

The chain has TRBV5-5 and TRBJ1-2, with a tentative D call TRBD1 (5 bases). V shed 3 bases and J shed 6 bases, with 12 bases lying between them. Germline CDR1 SGHKS, CDR2 YYEKEE (reference sequence). The CDR3 has 13 residues. The CDR3 loop reads CASSYTGRDGYTF. The DNA of the CDR3 is TGTGCCAGCAGCTACACAGGACGGGATGGCTACACCTTC.

The rearrangement joins TRBV4-1 to TRBJ1-4; D perhaps matches TRBD1 (5 bases). This CDR3 contains 13 residues. Per the germline V gene, CDR1 is MGHRA and CDR2 is YSYEKL. Trimming removed 6 bases at V and 7 bases at J, with 12 bases between. The CDR3 DNA sequence: TGCGCCAGCAGGCGGGGGATATCTGAAAAACTGTTTTTT. Residues: CASRRGISEKLFF.